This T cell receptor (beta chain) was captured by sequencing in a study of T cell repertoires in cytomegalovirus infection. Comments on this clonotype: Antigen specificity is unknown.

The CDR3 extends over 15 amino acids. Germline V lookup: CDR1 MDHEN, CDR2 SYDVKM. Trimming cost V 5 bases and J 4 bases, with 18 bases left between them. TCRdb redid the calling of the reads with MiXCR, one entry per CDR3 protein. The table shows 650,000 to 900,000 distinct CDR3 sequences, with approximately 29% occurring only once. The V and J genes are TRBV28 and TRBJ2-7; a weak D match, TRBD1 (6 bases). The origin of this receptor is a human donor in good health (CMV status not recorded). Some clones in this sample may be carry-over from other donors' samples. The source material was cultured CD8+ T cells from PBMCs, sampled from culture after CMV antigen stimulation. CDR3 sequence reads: CASSPTGTPAYEQYV. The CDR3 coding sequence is TGTGCCAGCAGTCCGACCGGGACACCAGCTTACGAGCAGTACGTC.